This T cell receptor beta chain was sequenced in a study of CD8+ T cells in alopecia areata. General observations from the study: Mice gave a clearer picture of TCR sharing than patients did, possibly for HLA-related reasons.

Germline lookup yields CDR1 SQVTM and CDR2 ANQGSEA. V gave up 7 bases and J gave up 5 bases, with 14 bases separating them. CDR3 length equals 12 residues. For this clone: Its antigen is unidentified.

Extracted RNA was reverse transcribed, and the resulting cDNA served as sequencing template. The protocol was immunoSEQ multiplex PCR, while the TCRdb copy is restricted to in-frame clones and leaves out a portion. The data contain approximately 150,000 clones, roughly 60% of them singletons. The sample taken for sequencing was CD4+ T cells sorted from blood. The TCR was taken from a human donor in good health. The chain recombines TRBV29-1 with TRBJ2-5; D perhaps matches TRBD2 (6 bases). CDR3 DNA sequence: TGCAGCGCCCGGGCTGGGGGGGAGACCCAGTACTTC. This gives the protein CSARAGGETQYF.